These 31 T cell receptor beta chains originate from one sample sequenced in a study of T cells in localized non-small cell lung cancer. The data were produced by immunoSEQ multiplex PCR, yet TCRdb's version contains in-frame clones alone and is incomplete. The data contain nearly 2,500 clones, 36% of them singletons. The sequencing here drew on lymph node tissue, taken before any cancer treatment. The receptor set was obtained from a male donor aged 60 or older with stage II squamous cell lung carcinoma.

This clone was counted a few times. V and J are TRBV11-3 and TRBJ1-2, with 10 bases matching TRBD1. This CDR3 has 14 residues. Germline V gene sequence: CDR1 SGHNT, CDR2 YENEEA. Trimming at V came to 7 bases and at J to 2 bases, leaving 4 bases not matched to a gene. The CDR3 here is CASKRGQGNYGYTF. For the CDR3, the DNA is TGTGCCAGCAAGAGGGGACAGGGGAACTATGGCTACACCTTC.

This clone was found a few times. The CDR3 spells CASSFRRNTEAFF. CDR3 nucleotides: TGTGCCAGCAGCTTCCGACGGAACACTGAAGCTTTCTTT. The rearrangement uses TRBV9 and TRBJ1-1; no clear D gene. Germline V gives CDR1 SGDLS, CDR2 YYNGEE. The CDR3 has 13 residues. Between the trimmed V and J ends, which lost 4 bases and 1 base, there was a span of 8 bases.

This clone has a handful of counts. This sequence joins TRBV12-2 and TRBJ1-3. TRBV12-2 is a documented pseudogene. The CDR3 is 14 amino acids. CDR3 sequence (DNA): TGTGCCATCCCCCGGGCTGAGTCTGGAAACACCATATATTTT. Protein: CAIPRAESGNTIYF.

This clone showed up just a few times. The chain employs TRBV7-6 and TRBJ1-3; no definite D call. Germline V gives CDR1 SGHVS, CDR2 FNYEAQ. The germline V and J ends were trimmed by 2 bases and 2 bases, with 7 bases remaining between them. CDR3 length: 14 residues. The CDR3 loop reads CASSLSTTGNTIYF. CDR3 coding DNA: TGTGCCAGCAGCTTATCTACTACTGGAAACACCATATATTTT.

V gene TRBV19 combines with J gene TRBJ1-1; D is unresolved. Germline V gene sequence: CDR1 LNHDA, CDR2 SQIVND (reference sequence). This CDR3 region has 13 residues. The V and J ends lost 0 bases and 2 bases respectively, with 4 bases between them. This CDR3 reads CASSIDRNTEAFF. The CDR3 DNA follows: TGTGCCAGTAGTATAGATCGTAACACTGAAGCTTTCTTT.

In DNA, the CDR3 is TGCGCCAGCAGTGATAACGGATACGAGCAGTACTTC. Translating gives CASSDNGYEQYF. The V call is TRBV10-2, the J call TRBJ2-7; no definite D call. The CDR3 is 12 amino acids. V was clipped by 3 bases and J by 4 bases, with 7 bases between them. Per the germline V gene, CDR1 is WSHSY and CDR2 is SAAADI.

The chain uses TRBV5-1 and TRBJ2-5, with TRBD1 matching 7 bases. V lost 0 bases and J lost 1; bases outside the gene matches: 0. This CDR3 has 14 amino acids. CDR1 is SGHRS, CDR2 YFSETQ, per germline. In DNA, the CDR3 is TGCGCCAGCAGCTTGGCAGGGGGCCAAGAGACCCAGTACTTC. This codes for CASSLAGGQETQYF.

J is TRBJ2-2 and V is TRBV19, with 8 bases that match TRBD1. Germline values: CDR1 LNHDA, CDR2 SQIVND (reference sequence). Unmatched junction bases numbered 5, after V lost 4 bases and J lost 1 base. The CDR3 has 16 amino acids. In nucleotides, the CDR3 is TGTGCCAGTAGTACCCGGACAGGGAAGAACACCGGGGAGCTGTTTTTT. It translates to CASSTRTGKNTGELFF.

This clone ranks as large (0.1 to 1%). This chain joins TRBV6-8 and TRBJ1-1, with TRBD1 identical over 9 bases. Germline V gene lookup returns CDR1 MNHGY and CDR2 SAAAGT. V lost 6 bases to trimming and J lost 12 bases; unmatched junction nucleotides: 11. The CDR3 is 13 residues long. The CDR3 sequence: CASSITGGLMPFF. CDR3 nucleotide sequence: TGTGCCAGCAGCATTACAGGGGGCTTAATGCCTTTCTTT.

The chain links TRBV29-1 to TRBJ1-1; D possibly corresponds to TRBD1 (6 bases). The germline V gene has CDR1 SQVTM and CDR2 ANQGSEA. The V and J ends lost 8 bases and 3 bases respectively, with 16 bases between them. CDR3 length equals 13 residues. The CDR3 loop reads CSSVGTLDTEAFF. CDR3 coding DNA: TGCAGCTCCGTCGGGACACTCGACACTGAAGCTTTCTTT.

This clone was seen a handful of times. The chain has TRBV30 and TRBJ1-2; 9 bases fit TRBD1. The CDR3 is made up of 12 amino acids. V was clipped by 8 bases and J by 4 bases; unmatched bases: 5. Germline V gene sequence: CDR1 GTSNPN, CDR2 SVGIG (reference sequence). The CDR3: CAGDRAGYGYTF. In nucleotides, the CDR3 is TGTGCCGGGGACAGGGCTGGCTATGGCTACACCTTC.

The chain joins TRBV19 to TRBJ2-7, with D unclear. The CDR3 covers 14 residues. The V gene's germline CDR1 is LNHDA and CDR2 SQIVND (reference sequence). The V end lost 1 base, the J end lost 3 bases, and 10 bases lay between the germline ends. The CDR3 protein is CASSIGGEGYEQYF. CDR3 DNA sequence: TGTGCCAGTAGTATAGGTGGAGAAGGCTACGAGCAGTACTTC.

The CDR3 loop is CASSRVGATNEKLFF. The CDR3 DNA follows: TGTGCCAGCAGCCGGGTCGGGGCAACTAATGAAAAACTGTTTTTT. The chain has TRBV14 and TRBJ1-4; D is unclear. CDR3 length: 15 amino acids. CDR1 SGHDN and CDR2 FVKESK come from the germline V gene. V lost 4 bases and J 0 bases, leaving 9 bases between the germline ends.

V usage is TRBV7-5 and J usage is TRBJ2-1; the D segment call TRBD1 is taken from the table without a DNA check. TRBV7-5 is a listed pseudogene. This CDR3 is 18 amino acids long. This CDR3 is CASSLWRLAGQGYNEQFF. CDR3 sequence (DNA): TGTGCCAGCAGCTTATGGCGGTTGGCGGGACAGGGATACAATGAGCAGTTCTTC.

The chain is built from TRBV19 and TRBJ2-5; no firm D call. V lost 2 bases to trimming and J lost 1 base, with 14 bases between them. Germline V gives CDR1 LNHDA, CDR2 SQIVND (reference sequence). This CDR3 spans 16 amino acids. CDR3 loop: CASSIRPPSSQETQYF. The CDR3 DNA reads TGTGCCAGTAGTATAAGACCCCCCAGCAGCCAAGAGACCCAGTACTTC.

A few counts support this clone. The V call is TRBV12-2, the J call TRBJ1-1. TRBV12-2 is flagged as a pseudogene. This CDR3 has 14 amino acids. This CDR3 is CAIALQMGNTEAFF. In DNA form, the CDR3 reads TGTGCCATCGCCCTTCAGATGGGGAACACTGAAGCTTTCTTT.

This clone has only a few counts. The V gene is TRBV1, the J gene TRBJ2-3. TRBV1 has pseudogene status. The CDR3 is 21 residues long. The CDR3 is CASSQDGTPGRNNLATDTQYF. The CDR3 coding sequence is TGCGCCAGCAGCCAAGACGGTACTCCGGGACGGAATAACCTAGCAACAGATACGCAGTATTTT.

CDR3 nucleotide sequence: TGTGCCAGCAGCCAACAAGGGGGAGATAATTCACCCCTCCACTTT. This gives the protein CASSQQGGDNSPLHF. The chain employs TRBV11-3 and TRBJ1-6, with a possible D match to TRBD1 (6 bases). This CDR3 comprises 15 residues. Trimming shortened V by 5 bases and J by 5 bases, and 13 bases separated the two germline ends. The germline CDR1 and CDR2 sequences are SGHNT and YENEEA.

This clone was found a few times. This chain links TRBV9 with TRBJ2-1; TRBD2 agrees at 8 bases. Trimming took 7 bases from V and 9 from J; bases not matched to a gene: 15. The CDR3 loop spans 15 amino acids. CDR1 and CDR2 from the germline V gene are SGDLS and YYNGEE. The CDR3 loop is CASCRGSGSWSEQFF. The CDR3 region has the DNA TGTGCCAGCTGCCGTGGGAGCGGGAGTTGGAGTGAGCAGTTCTTC.

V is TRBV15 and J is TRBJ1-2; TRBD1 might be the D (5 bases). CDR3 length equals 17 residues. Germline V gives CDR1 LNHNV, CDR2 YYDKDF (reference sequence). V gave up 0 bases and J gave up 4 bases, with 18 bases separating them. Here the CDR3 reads CATSRDSMGRVGYGYTF. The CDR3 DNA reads TGTGCCACCAGCAGAGATAGTATGGGCAGGGTTGGCTATGGCTACACCTTC.

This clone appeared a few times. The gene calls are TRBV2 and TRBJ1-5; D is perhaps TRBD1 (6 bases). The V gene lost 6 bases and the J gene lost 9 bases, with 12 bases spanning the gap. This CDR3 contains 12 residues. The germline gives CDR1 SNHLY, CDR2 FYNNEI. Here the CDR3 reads CASRGEGGPQHF. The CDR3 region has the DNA TGTGCCAGCAGGGGAGAAGGGGGGCCCCAGCATTTT.

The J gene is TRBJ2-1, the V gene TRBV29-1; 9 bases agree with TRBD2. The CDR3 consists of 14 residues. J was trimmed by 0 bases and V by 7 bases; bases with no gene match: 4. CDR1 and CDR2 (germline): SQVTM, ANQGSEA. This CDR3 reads CSGISGGSYNEQFF. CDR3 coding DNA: TGCAGCGGGATTAGCGGGGGCTCCTACAATGAGCAGTTCTTC.

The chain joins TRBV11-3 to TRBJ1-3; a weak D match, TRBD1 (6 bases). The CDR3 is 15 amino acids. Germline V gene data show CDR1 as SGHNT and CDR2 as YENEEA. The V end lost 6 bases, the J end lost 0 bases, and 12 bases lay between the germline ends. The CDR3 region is CASSYDRSSGNTIYF. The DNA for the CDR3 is TGTGCCAGCAGTTACGACAGGTCCTCTGGAAACACCATATATTTT.

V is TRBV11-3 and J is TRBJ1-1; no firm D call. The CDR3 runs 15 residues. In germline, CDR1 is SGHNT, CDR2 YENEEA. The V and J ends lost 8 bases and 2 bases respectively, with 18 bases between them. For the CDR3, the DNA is TGTGCCAGCTCGCGGACCGCCTCGGAAAACACTGAAGCTTTCTTT. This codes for CASSRTASENTEAFF.

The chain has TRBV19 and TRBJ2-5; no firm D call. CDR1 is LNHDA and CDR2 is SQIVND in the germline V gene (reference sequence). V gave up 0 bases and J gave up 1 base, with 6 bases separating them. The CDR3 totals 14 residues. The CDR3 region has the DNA TGTGCCAGTAGTATAGAGCCTAGCCAAGAGACCCAGTACTTC. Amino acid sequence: CASSIEPSQETQYF. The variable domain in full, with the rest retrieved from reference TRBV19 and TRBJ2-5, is DGGITQSPKYLFRKEGQNVTLSCEQNLNHDAMYWYRQDPGQGLRLIYYSQIVNDFQKGDIAEGYSVSREKKESFPLTVTSAQKNPTAFYLCASSIEPSQETQYFGPGTRLLVL.

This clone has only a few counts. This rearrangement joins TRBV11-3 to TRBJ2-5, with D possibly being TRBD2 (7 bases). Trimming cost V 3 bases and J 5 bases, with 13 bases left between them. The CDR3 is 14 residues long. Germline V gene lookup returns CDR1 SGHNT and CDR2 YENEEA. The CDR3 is CASSLSGGGETQYF. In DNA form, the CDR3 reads TGTGCCAGCAGCTTGTCGGGGGGCGGGGAGACCCAGTACTTC. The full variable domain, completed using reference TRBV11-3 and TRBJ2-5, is EAGVVQSPRYKIIEKKQPVAFWCNPISGHNTLYWYLQNLGQGPELLIRYENEEAVDDSQLPKDRFSAERLKGVDSTLKIQPAELGDSAVYLCASSLSGGGETQYFGPGTRLLVL.

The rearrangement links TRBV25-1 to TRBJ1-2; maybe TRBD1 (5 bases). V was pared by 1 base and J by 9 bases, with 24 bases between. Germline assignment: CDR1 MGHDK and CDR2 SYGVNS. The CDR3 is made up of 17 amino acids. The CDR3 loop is CASSEFSPGVGFHRYTF. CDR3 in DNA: TGTGCCAGCAGTGAATTCTCCCCGGGGGTAGGGTTTCATCGCTACACCTTC.

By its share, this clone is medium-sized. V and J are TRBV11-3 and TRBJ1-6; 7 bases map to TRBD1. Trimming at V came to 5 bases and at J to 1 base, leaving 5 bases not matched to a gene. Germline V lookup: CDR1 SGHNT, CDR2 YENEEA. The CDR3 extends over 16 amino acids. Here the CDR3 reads CASSNRGRSYNSPLHF. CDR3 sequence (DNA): TGTGCCAGCAGCAACAGGGGAAGATCCTATAATTCACCCCTCCACTTT.

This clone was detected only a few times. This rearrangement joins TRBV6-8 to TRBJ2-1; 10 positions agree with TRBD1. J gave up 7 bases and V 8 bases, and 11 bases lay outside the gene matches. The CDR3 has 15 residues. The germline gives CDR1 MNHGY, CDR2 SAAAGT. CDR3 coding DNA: TGTGCCAGCCGCCCCCGGGACAGGGGTGGAAATGAGCAGTTCTTC. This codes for CASRPRDRGGNEQFF.

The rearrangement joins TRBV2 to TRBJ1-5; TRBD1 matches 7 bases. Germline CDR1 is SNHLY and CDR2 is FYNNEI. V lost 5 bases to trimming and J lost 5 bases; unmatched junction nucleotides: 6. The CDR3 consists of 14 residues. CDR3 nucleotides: TGTGCCAGCAGTAGTCAGGGGGGGGATCAGCCCCAGCATTTT. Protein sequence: CASSSQGGDQPQHF.

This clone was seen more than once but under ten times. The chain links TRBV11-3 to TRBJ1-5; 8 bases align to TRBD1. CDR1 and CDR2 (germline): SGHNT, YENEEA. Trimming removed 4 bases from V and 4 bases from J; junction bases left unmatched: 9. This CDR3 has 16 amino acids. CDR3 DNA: TGTGCCAGCAGCTCCCCCGGACAGGGACGTAATCAGCCCCAGCATTTT. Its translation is CASSSPGQGRNQPQHF.